The T cell receptor beta chain under discussion was sequenced for a study of T cells in Graves' hyperthyroidism and ophthalmopathy. Study-wide context: The initial diagnosis was the point when peripheral blood was collected, ahead of any treatment.

This clonotype was seen repeatedly, ten times or more. It was RNA transcripts that yielded the amplified TCR beta CDR3 regions. The TCR CDR3 was amplified in a first-round RT-PCR using the HTBI primer set. TCRdb called the multiplex PCR reads again in MiXCR, with one record for every CDR3 protein. The sample shows some 180,000 distinct CDR3 sequences, over 15% of them seen only once. The sequence came from a woman between 45 and 65 years old with Graves' hyperthyroidism. The sequencing input was blood.

The CDR3 protein is CASSLDAVRNQPQHF. The CDR3 region has the DNA TGTGCCAGCAGCTTAGATGCGGTGAGGAATCAGCCCCAGCATTTT. The chain is built from TRBV7-2 and TRBJ1-5; D remains ambiguous. Trimming removed 1 base from V and 4 bases from J, with 11 bases in between. The germline CDR1 and CDR2 sequences are SGHTA and FQGNSA. The CDR3 has 15 residues.